This TCR beta chain was sequenced for a study of cytomegalovirus exposure and HLA in healthy donors. Study summary: A prior analysis found 95 million to 140 million unique TCR beta sequences from approximately 190 million T cells. Counted in an early data release were approximately 85 million unique TCRs from HLA-typed donors.

Overall study results and limits: In an earlier analysis, in approximately 570 donors, most V segments appeared productive either ~90% or ~30% of the time.

The length of the CDR3 is 11 residues. Trimming took 11 bases from V and 2 from J; bases not matched to a gene: 3. Germline V gene lookup returns CDR1 SEHNR and CDR2 FQNEAQ (reference sequence). PCR amplification relied on 60 Vbeta primers (plus 13 Jbeta primers). TCRdb's copy holds only in-frame clones and misses some; the assay was immunoSEQ multiplex PCR. This sample yields about 130,000 clones, of which roughly 80% are seen a single time; about 4% belongs to the top ten. To note about this clone: Its specificity is not known.

Sequences were obtained from PBMCs. The rearrangement joins TRBV7-9 to TRBJ2-7, with TRBD1 matching over 7 bases. The sequence was collected from a woman in her thirties or forties in good health and CMV-seronegative. Here the CDR3 reads CAGQDTYEQYF. The CDR3 nucleotides are TGTGCCGGACAGGATACCTACGAGCAGTACTTC.